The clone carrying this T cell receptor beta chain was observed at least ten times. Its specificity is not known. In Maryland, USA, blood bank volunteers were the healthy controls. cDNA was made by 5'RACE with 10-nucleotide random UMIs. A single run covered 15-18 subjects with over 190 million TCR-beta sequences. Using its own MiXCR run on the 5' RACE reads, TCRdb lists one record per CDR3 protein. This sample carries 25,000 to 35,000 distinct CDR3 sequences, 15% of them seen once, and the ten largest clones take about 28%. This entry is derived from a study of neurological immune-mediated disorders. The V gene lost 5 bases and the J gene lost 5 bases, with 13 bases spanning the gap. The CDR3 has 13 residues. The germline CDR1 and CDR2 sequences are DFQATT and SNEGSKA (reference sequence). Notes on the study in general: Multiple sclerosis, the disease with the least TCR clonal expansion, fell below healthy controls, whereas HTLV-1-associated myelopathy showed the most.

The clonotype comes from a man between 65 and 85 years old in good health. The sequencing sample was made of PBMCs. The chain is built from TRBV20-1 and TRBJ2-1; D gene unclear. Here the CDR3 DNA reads TGCAGTGCTCGCTGGCTGAAGGACAATGAGCAGTTCTTC. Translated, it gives CSARWLKDNEQFF.